One and the same sample provided the 22 T cell receptor beta chains below, sequenced in a study of blood T cell repertoires in COVID-19 (dated by TCRdb to the early 2020s). Library preparation was by the immunoSEQ multiplex PCR assay. The clones in this table, taken by TCRdb from immuneACCESS, are in-frame only. Not every clone is retained; where verified, under half of the shortfall comes from an unresolved V gene, and the cause of the rest is unknown. This sample has roughly 520,000 clones in its table, and roughly 90% of those were observed once. The ten most abundant clones make up roughly 1.9% of the sample. Sequenced sample: PBMCs or T cells enriched from blood (not recorded which). The source of these receptors is a woman in her thirties or forties who had recovered from COVID-19.

The V call is TRBV13, the J call TRBJ2-7; weak D call: TRBD1 (5 bases). Germline V lookup: CDR1 PRHDT, CDR2 FYEKMQ (reference sequence). This CDR3 has 13 residues. Deletions cut 3 bases from V and 6 bases from J, with 12 bases between. The CDR3: CASSLGPPGEQYF. In nucleotides, the CDR3 is TGTGCCAGCAGCTTGGGGCCTCCGGGCGAGCAGTACTTC.

The rearrangement links TRBV13 to TRBJ2-2, with D possibly TRBD2 on 6 matching bases. Germline CDR1 is PRHDT and CDR2 is FYEKMQ (reference sequence). V dropped 7 bases and J dropped 4 bases, with 13 bases sitting between them. The CDR3 loop spans 14 amino acids. Written as DNA, the CDR3 is TGTGCCAGCACAATACGGGGGAGCACCGGGGAGCTGTTTTTT. Its protein product is CASTIRGSTGELFF.

J is TRBJ2-1 and V is TRBV4-1; 10 nucleotides line up with TRBD1. The CDR3 spans 20 residues. V dropped 0 bases and J dropped 4; count of bases not matched to a gene: 15. Germline CDR1 reads MGHRA; CDR2 reads YSYEKL. CDR3 coding DNA: TGCGCCAGCAGCCAAGATGGGGGACAGGGGTATCGCTCTGCTTACAATGAGCAGTTCTTC. Amino acids: CASSQDGGQGYRSAYNEQFF.

The rearrangement uses TRBV30 and TRBJ1-3; D gene uncertain. The CDR3 spans 13 residues. Per germline, CDR1 GTSNPN and CDR2 SVGIG (reference sequence). V was cut by 4 bases and J by 2 bases, with 9 bases left in between. The CDR3 here is CAWKSSAGNTIYF. In DNA, the CDR3 is TGTGCCTGGAAGAGTTCCGCTGGAAACACCATATATTTT.

V usage is TRBV7-2 and J usage is TRBJ2-7; 7 bases line up with TRBD1. J was trimmed by 0 bases and V by 5 bases; bases with no gene match: 10. The germline V gene encodes CDR1 SGHTA and CDR2 FQGNSA. The CDR3 extends over 16 amino acids. CDR3 in amino acids: CASSKGGQASSYEQYF. CDR3 sequence (DNA): TGTGCCAGCAGCAAAGGAGGACAGGCCAGCTCCTACGAGCAGTACTTC.

The chain is built from TRBV6-5 and TRBJ1-5; 8 nucleotides align to TRBD1. Per the germline V gene, CDR1 is MNHEY and CDR2 is SVGAGI. The ends lost 8 bases at V and 8 bases at J; junction bases unmatched: 8. The CDR3 loop spans 13 amino acids. CDR3 nucleotide sequence: TGTGCCAGCGGATTACAGGGGGGAGAGCCCCAGCATTTT. The encoded protein is CASGLQGGEPQHF.

This clone was recorded once. Other nucleotide sequences in the sample specify the same CDR3. The chain has TRBV7-9 and TRBJ2-3, with D maybe TRBD1 (6 bases). The germline CDR1 and CDR2 sequences are SEHNR and FQNEAQ (reference sequence). V was cut by 6 bases and J by 0 bases, with 10 bases left in between. The CDR3 runs 14 residues. The CDR3 DNA is TGTGCCAGCAGTCTACAGGGTAGCACAGATACGCAGTATTTT. Encoded protein: CASSLQGSTDTQYF.

This clone was detected only a few times. As DNA, the CDR3 is TGTGCCAGCAGCTTGAGATCCGGGACAGGGCTCAATGAGCAGTTCTTC. Translating gives CASSLRSGTGLNEQFF. V usage is TRBV7-9 and J usage is TRBJ2-1; 9 positions match TRBD1. After removal of 3 bases from V and 6 bases from J, the junction contained 9 bases not matched to a gene. The CDR3 loop spans 16 amino acids. The germline gives CDR1 SEHNR, CDR2 FQNEAQ (reference sequence). Combining the CDR3 with reference TRBV7-9 and TRBJ2-1 gives the whole variable domain DTGVSQNPRHKITKRGQNVTFRCDPISEHNRLYWYRQTLGQGPEFLTYFQNEAQLEKSRLLSDRFSAERPKGSFSTLEIQRTEQGDSAMYLCASSLRSGTGLNEQFFGPGTRLTVL.

V gene TRBV7-2 combines with J gene TRBJ2-2; perhaps TRBD1 as D (6 bases). Germline V gives CDR1 SGHTA, CDR2 FQGNSA. CDR3 length: 15 amino acids. Trimming removed 5 bases at V and 2 bases at J, with 12 bases between. DNA of the CDR3: TGTGCCAGCAGCCCAACAGGGATCAACACCGGGGAGCTGTTTTTT. Translating gives CASSPTGINTGELFF.

The chain couples TRBV4-1 to TRBJ2-3; tentative D call: TRBD2 (6 bases). Germline CDR1 is MGHRA and CDR2 is YSYEKL. V was pared by 0 bases and J by 4 bases, with 11 bases between. The CDR3 has 15 residues. CDR3 loop: CASSQEGRTADTQYF. The CDR3 DNA reads as TGCGCCAGCAGCCAAGAAGGGAGGACGGCAGATACGCAGTATTTT.

The chain carries TRBV6-5 and TRBJ2-6; TRBD1 agrees at 9 bases. The germline gives CDR1 MNHEY, CDR2 SVGAGI. The CDR3 is 15 amino acids. Trimming cost V 5 bases and J 4 bases; bases outside gene matches: 3. The CDR3 here is CASSLQGAGANVLTF. In nucleotides, the CDR3 is TGTGCCAGCAGTCTACAGGGGGCCGGGGCCAACGTCCTGACTTTC.

This chain uses TRBV5-5 with TRBJ1-3; D possibly corresponds to TRBD1 (6 bases). The CDR3 has 15 residues. V gave up 3 bases and J gave up 8 bases, with 18 bases separating them. Germline V lookup: CDR1 SGHKS, CDR2 YYEKEE (reference sequence). The CDR3: CASSWGTSLADTIYF. CDR3 sequence (DNA): TGTGCCAGCAGCTGGGGGACATCGCTGGCGGACACCATATATTTT.

The rearrangement links TRBV7-2 to TRBJ2-5, with TRBD1 identical over 9 bases. Germline assignment: CDR1 SGHTA and CDR2 FQGNSA. CDR3 length: 16 amino acids. Trimming removed 1 base from V and 3 bases from J; junction bases left unmatched: 6. CDR3 bases: TGTGCCAGCAGCTTAGGTCTTCGGACAGGGGAAGAGACCCAGTACTTC. Its translation is CASSLGLRTGEETQYF.

This chain joins TRBV7-2 and TRBJ2-7; D uncertain. CDR1 SGHTA and CDR2 FQGNSA come from the germline V gene. CDR3 length equals 14 residues. The V end lost 2 bases, the J end lost 0 bases, and 8 bases lay between the germline ends. The CDR3, as DNA: TGTGCCAGCAGCTTACGGGTCTCCTCCTACGAGCAGTACTTC. Its protein product is CASSLRVSSYEQYF. The whole variable domain, filled in from reference TRBV7-2 and TRBJ2-7, reads GAGVSQSPSNKVTEKGKDVELRCDPISGHTALYWYRQSLGQGLEFLIYFQGNSAPDKSGLPSDRFSAERTGGSVSTLTIQRTQQEDSAVYLCASSLRVSSYEQYFGPGTRLTVT.

V usage is TRBV27 and J usage is TRBJ1-2, with a tentative D call TRBD1 (5 bases). This CDR3 has 15 residues. The germline CDR1 and CDR2 sequences are MNHEY and SMNVEV (reference sequence). V dropped 3 bases and J dropped 8 bases, with 19 bases sitting between them. The CDR3 here is CASSFRGKGSNGYTF. The CDR3 coding sequence is TGTGCCAGCAGTTTTAGAGGTAAGGGGTCCAACGGCTACACCTTC.

The chain combines TRBV4-2 with TRBJ2-7; 14 nucleotides match TRBD2. Germline assignment: CDR1 LGHNA and CDR2 YNFKEQ. The ends lost 0 bases at V and 3 bases at J; junction bases unmatched: 10. The length of the CDR3 is 19 residues. The chain's CDR3 is CASSQDLGLAGDTFYEQYF. Written as DNA, the CDR3 is TGTGCCAGCAGCCAAGATCTGGGACTAGCGGGAGATACCTTCTACGAGCAGTACTTC.

The genes are TRBV24-1 and TRBJ2-1; 9 nucleotides agree with TRBD1. The ends lost 9 bases at V and 3 bases at J; junction bases unmatched: 8. Germline CDR1 is KGHDR and CDR2 is SFDVKD. The CDR3 spans 15 residues. CDR3 protein: CATADRGDVYNEQFF. The CDR3 region has the DNA TGTGCCACCGCAGACAGGGGGGATGTCTACAATGAGCAGTTCTTC.

The chain uses TRBV5-4 and TRBJ2-3; 8 nucleotides agree with TRBD2. This CDR3 region has 15 residues. The trim removed 7 bases at V and 3 bases at J, leaving 10 bases unmatched. Germline assignment: CDR1 SGHNT and CDR2 YYREEE (reference sequence). The chain's CDR3 is CASRPSGSLTDTQYF. CDR3 DNA sequence: TGTGCCAGCCGCCCAAGCGGGAGCCTGACAGATACGCAGTATTTT.

About this clone: Other DNA sequences within the sample encode an identical CDR3. The J gene is TRBJ2-1, the V gene TRBV2; D is unclear. The CDR3 extends over 15 amino acids. V lost 1 base and J 0 bases, leaving 7 bases between the germline ends. Germline V gene sequence: CDR1 SNHLY, CDR2 FYNNEI. In nucleotides, the CDR3 is TGTGCCAGCAGTGAAGAACGGAGCTCCTACAATGAGCAGTTCTTC. This gives the protein CASSEERSSYNEQFF. Supplemented by reference TRBV2 and TRBJ2-1, the full variable domain reads EPEVTQTPSHQVTQMGQEVILRCVPISNHLYFYWYRQILGQKVEFLVSFYNNEISEKSEIFDDQFSVERPDGSNFTLKIRSTKLEDSAMYFCASSEERSSYNEQFFGPGTRLTVL.

The chain joins TRBV11-3 to TRBJ1-1; 7 bases are a match to TRBD1. This CDR3 has 13 amino acids. Germline lookup yields CDR1 SGHNT and CDR2 YENEEA. V trimming: 8 bases; J trimming: 3 bases; junction bases outside the gene matches: 6. CDR3 sequence (DNA): TGTGCCAGCGCCAGGGGGTGGGACACTGAAGCTTTCTTT. Its protein product is CASARGWDTEAFF.

The rearrangement uses TRBV7-2 and TRBJ2-2, with TRBD2 as a possible D gene (6 bases). The CDR3 is 14 residues long. V was pared by 7 bases and J by 6 bases, with 15 bases between. CDR1 and CDR2 (germline): SGHTA, FQGNSA. The CDR3 DNA reads TGTGCCAGCACCTTGGAGGGGAAGGCCGGGGAGCTGTTTTTT. Its protein product is CASTLEGKAGELFF.

J is TRBJ2-7 and V is TRBV21-1; TRBD2 is taken as the D call from the table, unchecked against the DNA. TRBV21-1 is marked as a pseudogene. The CDR3 is 15 residues long. The CDR3 bases are TGTGCCAGCAGCAAAGAAGTACTAGCGCCGTACGAGCAGTACTTC. This sequence encodes CASSKEVLAPYEQYF.